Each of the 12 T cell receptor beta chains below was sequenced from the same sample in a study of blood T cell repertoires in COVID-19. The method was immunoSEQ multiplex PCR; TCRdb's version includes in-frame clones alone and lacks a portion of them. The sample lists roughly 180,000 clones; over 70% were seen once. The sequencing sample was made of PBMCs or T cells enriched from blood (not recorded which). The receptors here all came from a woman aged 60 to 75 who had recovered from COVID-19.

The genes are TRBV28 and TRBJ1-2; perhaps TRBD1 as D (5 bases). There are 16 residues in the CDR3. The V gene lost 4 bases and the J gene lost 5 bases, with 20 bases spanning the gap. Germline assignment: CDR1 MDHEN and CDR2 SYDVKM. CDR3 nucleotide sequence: TGTGCCAGCAGTTCCTCCCTTGGGGCCTCCCCTTATGGCTACACCTTC. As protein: CASSSSLGASPYGYTF.

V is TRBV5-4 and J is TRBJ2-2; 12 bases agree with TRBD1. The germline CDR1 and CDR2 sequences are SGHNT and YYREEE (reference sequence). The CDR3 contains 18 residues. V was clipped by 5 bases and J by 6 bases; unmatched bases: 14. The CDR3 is CASSAVVGTGGSAGELFF. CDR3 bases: TGTGCCAGCAGTGCGGTGGTCGGGACAGGGGGCAGCGCCGGGGAGCTGTTTTTT.

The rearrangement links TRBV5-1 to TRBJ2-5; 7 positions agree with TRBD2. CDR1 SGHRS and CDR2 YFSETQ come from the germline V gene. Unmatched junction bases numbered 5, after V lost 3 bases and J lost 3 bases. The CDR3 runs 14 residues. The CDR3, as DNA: TGCGCCAGCAGCTGGGGGGGACTAAAAGAGACCCAGTACTTC. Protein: CASSWGGLKETQYF.

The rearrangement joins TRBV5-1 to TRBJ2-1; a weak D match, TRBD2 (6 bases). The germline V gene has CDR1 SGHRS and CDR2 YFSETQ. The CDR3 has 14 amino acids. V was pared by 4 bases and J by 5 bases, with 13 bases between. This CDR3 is CASSKGSGDNEQFF. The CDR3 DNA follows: TGCGCCAGCAGCAAGGGCTCGGGGGACAATGAGCAGTTCTTC.

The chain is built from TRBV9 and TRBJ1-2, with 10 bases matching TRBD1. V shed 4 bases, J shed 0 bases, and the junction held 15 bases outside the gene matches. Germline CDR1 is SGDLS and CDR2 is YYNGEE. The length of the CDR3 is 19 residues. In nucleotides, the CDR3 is TGTGCCAGCAGCTCGGGGACAGGGGCGATCCAGTTAGCTAACTATGGCTACACCTTC. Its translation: CASSSGTGAIQLANYGYTF.

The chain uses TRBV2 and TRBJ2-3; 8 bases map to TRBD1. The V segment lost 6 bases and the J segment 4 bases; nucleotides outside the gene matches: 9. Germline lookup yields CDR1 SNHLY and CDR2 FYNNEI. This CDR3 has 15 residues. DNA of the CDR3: TGTGCCAGCAGGGTCCAGACAGGGGCTCCAGATACGCAGTATTTT. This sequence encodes CASRVQTGAPDTQYF. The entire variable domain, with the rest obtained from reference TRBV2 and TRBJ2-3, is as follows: EPEVTQTPSHQVTQMGQEVILRCVPISNHLYFYWYRQILGQKVEFLVSFYNNEISEKSEIFDDQFSVERPDGSNFTLKIRSTKLEDSAMYFCASRVQTGAPDTQYFGPGTRLTVL.

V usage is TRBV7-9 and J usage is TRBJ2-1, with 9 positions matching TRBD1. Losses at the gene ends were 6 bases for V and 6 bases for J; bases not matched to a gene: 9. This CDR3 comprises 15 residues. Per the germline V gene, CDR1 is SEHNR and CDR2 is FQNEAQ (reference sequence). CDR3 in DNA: TGTGCCAGCAGTAAAAGGGGGACAGGGAGCAATGAGCAGTTCTTC. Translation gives CASSKRGTGSNEQFF.

In DNA, the CDR3 is TGCAGTGCTAGTGATCGGGTGGGGGCAGGCCAGCCCCAGCATTTT. It translates to CSASDRVGAGQPQHF. This chain joins TRBV20-1 and TRBJ1-5; TRBD1 might be the D (6 bases). V shed 3 bases and J shed 7 bases, with 19 bases lying between them. The germline V gene has CDR1 DFQATT and CDR2 SNEGSKA (reference sequence). The CDR3 loop spans 15 amino acids.

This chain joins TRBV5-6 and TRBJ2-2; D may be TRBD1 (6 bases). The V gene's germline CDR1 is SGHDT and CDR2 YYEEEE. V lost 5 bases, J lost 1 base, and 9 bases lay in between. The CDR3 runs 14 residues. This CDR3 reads CASRSGVNTGELFF. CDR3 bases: TGTGCCAGCAGGTCAGGGGTGAACACCGGGGAGCTGTTTTTT.

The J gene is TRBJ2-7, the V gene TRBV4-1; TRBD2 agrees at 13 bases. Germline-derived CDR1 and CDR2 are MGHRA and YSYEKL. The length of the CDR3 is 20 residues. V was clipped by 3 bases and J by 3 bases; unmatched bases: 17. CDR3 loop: CASSQPVSRTSGRTYYEQYF. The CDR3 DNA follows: TGCGCCAGCAGCCAGCCCGTTTCTCGGACTAGCGGGAGAACTTACTACGAGCAGTACTTC.

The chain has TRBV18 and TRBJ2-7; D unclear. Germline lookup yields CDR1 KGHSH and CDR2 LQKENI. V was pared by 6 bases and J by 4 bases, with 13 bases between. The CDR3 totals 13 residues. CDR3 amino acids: CASSRTAGYEQYF. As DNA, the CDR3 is TGTGCCAGCTCCCGAACGGCCGGGTACGAGCAGTACTTC.

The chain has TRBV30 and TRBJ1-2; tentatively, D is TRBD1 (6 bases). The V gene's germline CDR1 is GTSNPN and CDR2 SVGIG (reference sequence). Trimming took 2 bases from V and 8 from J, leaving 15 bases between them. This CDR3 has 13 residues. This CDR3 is CAWSQGRSVGYTF. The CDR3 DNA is TGTGCCTGGAGTCAGGGGCGAAGCGTAGGCTACACCTTC.